This entry is about one T cell receptor (beta chain). Its antigen remains unidentified. Trimming took 6 bases from V and 2 from J, leaving 9 bases between them. The CDR3 runs 13 residues. Per the germline V gene, CDR1 is MNHEY and CDR2 is SMNVEV (reference sequence). These data belong to a study of T cell responses to AZD1222 COVID-19 vaccine. Study-level background: Second-dose recipients at about 4 or about 12 weeks were treated as one pooled group.

Here immunoSEQ multiplex PCR was the method, and the copy in TCRdb shows in-frame clones only, minus some. This table holds about 120,000 clones, under 90% found once. The study, taken as a whole, reports: At baseline, just a handful of AZD1222 recipients tested seropositive. None of the repertoires were sampled until the peak T cell response had passed. Close to half of all spike-specific TCRs reportedly target regions of the variants that are unmutated.

The chain recombines TRBV27 with TRBJ2-3, with no clear D. The specimen was peripheral blood, collected on day 0 of AZD1222 vaccination. The origin of this receptor is an adult in good health. The CDR3 DNA follows: TGTGCCAGCAGAAGGACCCACACAGATACGCAGTATTTT. Protein sequence: CASRRTHTDTQYF.